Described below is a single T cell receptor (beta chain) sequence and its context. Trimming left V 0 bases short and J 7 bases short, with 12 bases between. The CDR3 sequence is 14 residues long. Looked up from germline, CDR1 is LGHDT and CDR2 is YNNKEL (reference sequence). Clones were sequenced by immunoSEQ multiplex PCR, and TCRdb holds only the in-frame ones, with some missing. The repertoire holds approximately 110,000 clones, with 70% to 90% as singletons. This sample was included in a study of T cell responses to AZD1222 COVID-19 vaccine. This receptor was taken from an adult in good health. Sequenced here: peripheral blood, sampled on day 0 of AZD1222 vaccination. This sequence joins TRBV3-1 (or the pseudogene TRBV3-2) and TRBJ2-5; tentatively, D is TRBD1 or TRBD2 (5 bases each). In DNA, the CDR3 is TGTGCCAGCAGCCAAGAAAGAGAGAGGGGGACCCAGTACTTC. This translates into CASSQERERGTQYF.